The 5 T cell receptor beta chains below all came from one sample that was sequenced in a study of CD8 T cells in Susac syndrome. Random hexamers were used to reverse transcribe the RNA input (roughly 0.5 to 1 ug). Via MiXCR, TCRdb re-called the immunoSEQ multiplex PCR reads, giving one row per CDR3 protein. The sample shows about 210,000 distinct CDR3 sequences, approximately 95% of them seen only once. Sample: CD4+ T cells from PBMCs. Receptors originate from a human donor with multiple sclerosis.

The V gene is TRBV7-6, the J gene TRBJ2-1; 8 bases are shared with TRBD2. V shed 1 base, J shed 6 bases, and the junction held 11 bases outside the gene matches. Germline V gene data show CDR1 as SGHVS and CDR2 as FNYEAQ. The CDR3 loop spans 17 amino acids. The CDR3 reads CASSLVSGTRLVNEQFF. The CDR3 DNA sequence: TGTGCCAGCAGCTTAGTTAGCGGGACTAGATTAGTCAATGAGCAGTTCTTC.

This clonotype was detected once. The gene calls are TRBV29-1 and TRBJ1-1; D gene uncertain. This CDR3 is 12 amino acids long. The germline V gene encodes CDR1 SQVTM and CDR2 ANQGSEA. Trimming removed 5 bases from V and 4 bases from J, with 11 bases in between. The CDR3 DNA sequence: TGCAGCGTTCTTGGGGATCCCACTGAAGCTTTCTTT. Residues: CSVLGDPTEAFF.

The chain is built from TRBV15 and TRBJ2-6; TRBD1 aligns across 7 bases. Germline loops: CDR1 LNHNV, CDR2 YYDKDF (reference sequence). The junction had 11 bases not matched to a gene; V was cut back by 3 bases and J by 0 bases. The CDR3 sequence is 19 residues long. CDR3 DNA sequence: TGTGCCACCAGCAGCACTACGAAGGGGGCACGCTCTGGGGCCAACGTCCTGACTTTC. Amino acid sequence: CATSSTTKGARSGANVLTF.

This clonotype has a single count. The chain carries TRBV5-6 and TRBJ2-7, with D perhaps being TRBD1 or TRBD2 (5 bases each). The germline V gene has CDR1 SGHDT and CDR2 YYEEEE. This CDR3 is 13 amino acids long. The ends were cut back, 6 bases at V and 1 base at J, with 11 bases in the middle. CDR3 in amino acids: CASTRDRSYEQYF. CDR3 nucleotide sequence: TGTGCCAGCACCCGGGACCGATCCTACGAGCAGTACTTC.

The chain carries TRBV20-1 and TRBJ1-2; 11 bases are shared with TRBD1. Germline assignment: CDR1 DFQATT and CDR2 SNEGSKA (reference sequence). V shed 3 bases and J 5 bases; nucleotides not matched to a gene: 5. The CDR3 length is 14 residues. CDR3 sequence reads: CSARGTGGVYGYTF. CDR3 bases: TGCAGTGCTAGGGGGACAGGGGGAGTATATGGCTACACCTTC.